A single sample is the source of the 21 T cell receptor beta chains below, sequenced in a study of neurological immune-mediated disorders. TCRdb ran MiXCR on the 5' RACE reads and lists one entry per CDR3 protein. Of some 49,000 distinct CDR3 sequences detected, roughly 13% appear once; the ten largest clones hold less than 5.5%. Time point indicated: longitudinal time-point 2. The sample comprised PBMCs. The source of these receptors is a male donor with HTLV-1-associated myelopathy (HAM/TSP).

This clonotype came up many times. The V and J genes are TRBV7-2 and TRBJ1-2; TRBD1 matches 8 bases. Germline loops: CDR1 SGHTA, CDR2 FQGNSA. V lost 1 base to trimming and J lost 2 bases; unmatched junction nucleotides: 3. The CDR3 spans 15 residues. CDR3 in amino acids: CASSLVSGGNYGYTF. The CDR3 nucleotides read TGTGCCAGCAGCTTAGTATCAGGGGGCAACTATGGCTACACCTTC.

Of note for this clonotype: One end of the junction fails to match germline, which may point to a read error. The chain couples TRBV7-9 to TRBJ1-3; D is uncertain. Germline V gene sequence: CDR1 SEHNR, CDR2 FQNEAQ (reference sequence). The CDR3 is 12 amino acids. CDR3 amino acids: CASSSGGKTIYF. DNA for the CDR3: TGTGCCAGTAGCTCAGGTGGAAAGACCATATATTTT.

This clonotype occurred many times. The chain couples TRBV5-1 to TRBJ1-6; D is ambiguous. Germline loops: CDR1 SGHRS, CDR2 YFSETQ. V was cut by 9 bases and J by 5 bases, with 12 bases left in between. The CDR3 consists of 13 residues. CDR3 loop: CATQDRDNSPLHF. In nucleotides, the CDR3 is TGCGCCACCCAGGACCGAGATAATTCACCCCTCCACTTT.

This clonotype was seen ten or more times. The gene calls are TRBV7-3 and TRBJ2-3, with unresolved D. The CDR3 has 14 residues. V was shortened by 2 bases and J by 0 bases, with 6 bases between the two germline ends. Germline values: CDR1 SGHTA, CDR2 FQGTGA. CDR3: CASSLDPSTDTQYF. Written as DNA, the CDR3 is TGTGCCAGCAGCTTAGACCCAAGCACAGATACGCAGTATTTT.

This clonotype was seen only a few times. The V gene is TRBV5-1, the J gene TRBJ1-5; 10 bases agree with TRBD1. The CDR3 runs 15 residues. V shed 1 base, J shed 7 bases, and the junction held 5 bases outside the gene matches. Germline loops: CDR1 SGHRS, CDR2 YFSETQ. CDR3 in DNA: TGCGCCAGCAGCTTGTATGGGACAGGGGCCCAGCCCCAGCATTTT. Translated: CASSLYGTGAQPQHF.

This clonotype was recorded a few times. The rearrangement links TRBV21-1 to TRBJ1-4. TRBV21-1 is tagged as a pseudogene. This CDR3 is built from 14 residues. DNA for the CDR3: TGTGCCAGCAGCAACCACGGACTGAATGAAAAACTGTTTTTT. Protein product: CASSNHGLNEKLFF.

The J gene is TRBJ2-3, the V gene TRBV5-1, with a tentative D call TRBD2 (6 bases). The CDR3 runs to 15 residues. Trimming took off 4 bases at V and 8 bases at J, with 20 bases between the two ends. In germline, CDR1 is SGHRS, CDR2 YFSETQ. The CDR3 DNA sequence: TGCGCCAGCAGCCTACTGCCGGGAGCTCAAGCTACGCAGTATTTT. This translates into CASSLLPGAQATQYF.

This clonotype has a count of ten or more. The genes are TRBV7-9 and TRBJ1-6; D unclear. The CDR3 covers 15 residues. Trimming stripped 2 bases from V and 10 bases from J, with 15 bases between. Per the germline V gene, CDR1 is SEHNR and CDR2 is FQNEAQ (reference sequence). CDR3 region: CASSLFGEVDSPLHF. The CDR3 DNA sequence: TGTGCCAGCAGCTTATTCGGCGAGGTTGACTCACCCCTCCACTTT.

This clonotype has at least ten counts. This chain joins TRBV10-2 and TRBJ2-2; 10 bases are a match to TRBD1. CDR3 length: 14 amino acids. Trimming cost V 6 bases and J 7 bases; bases outside gene matches: 5. Germline V gene sequence: CDR1 WSHSY, CDR2 SAAADI. CDR3 amino acids: CASRETGGGGELFF. The CDR3 DNA reads as TGCGCCAGCAGAGAGACAGGGGGCGGCGGGGAGCTGTTTTTT.

On this clonotype itself: Germline is not matched at one junction end, which may reflect a read error. The chain couples TRBV10-3 to TRBJ2-3, with TRBD1 matching 11 bases. The CDR3 spans 15 residues. CDR1 is ENHRY and CDR2 is SYGVKD in the germline V gene. CDR3 sequence: CAISEGQGAIDTQYF. The CDR3 DNA is TGTGCCATCAGTGAAGGACAGGGGGCAATAGATACACAGTATTTT.

This clonotype occurred many times. The chain joins TRBV2 to TRBJ2-3; D is possibly TRBD2 (5 bases). The CDR3 is 14 amino acids. V dropped 10 bases and J dropped 0 bases, with 14 bases sitting between them. Germline CDR1 and CDR2: SNHLY and FYNNEI. The CDR3 coding sequence is TGTGCCACCGGACGGGAATTAAGCACAGATACGCAGTATTTT. Protein product: CATGRELSTDTQYF.

This clonotype was seen repeatedly, ten times or more. V and J are TRBV5-1 and TRBJ2-7, with D perhaps TRBD2 (6 bases). Germline assignment: CDR1 SGHRS and CDR2 YFSETQ. This CDR3 is built from 14 residues. V was cut by 8 bases and J by 2 bases, with 17 bases left in between. CDR3 in DNA: TGCGCCAGTCTGCGGGACTCCGGTCCCTACGAGCAGTACTTC. This translates into CASLRDSGPYEQYF. The entire variable domain, with the rest obtained from reference TRBV5-1 and TRBJ2-7, is as follows: KAGVTQTPRYLIKTRGQQVTLSCSPISGHRSVSWYQQTPGQGLQFLFEYFSETQRNKGNFPGRFSGRQFSNSRSEMNVSTLELGDSALYLCASLRDSGPYEQYFGPGTRLTVT.

This clonotype was counted at least ten times. The chain links TRBV6-5 to TRBJ1-2; TRBD1 might be the D (6 bases). The V end was cut by 6 bases, the J end by 8 bases, with 19 bases between. This CDR3 is built from 14 residues. Per germline, CDR1 MNHEY and CDR2 SVGAGI. The CDR3: CASSYTGGAHGYTF. CDR3 sequence (DNA): TGTGCCAGCAGCTACACGGGGGGGGCACACGGCTACACCTTC.

This clonotype was detected ten times or more. V is TRBV5-1 and J is TRBJ2-5, with 7 bases identical to TRBD2. The CDR3 is made up of 14 amino acids. From germline, CDR1 is SGHRS and CDR2 YFSETQ. V was clipped by 0 bases and J by 5 bases; unmatched bases: 4. CDR3 DNA sequence: TGCGCCAGCAGCTTGGAAGCGGGGCAGGAGACCCAGTACTTC. This sequence encodes CASSLEAGQETQYF.

This clonotype was observed a few times. The chain combines TRBV7-2 with TRBJ2-3, with 10 bases fitting TRBD2. The V gene end was trimmed by 5 bases and the J gene end by 3 bases; junction bases not matched to a gene: 8. Looked up from germline, CDR1 is SGHTA and CDR2 is FQGNSA. There are 16 residues in the CDR3. For the CDR3, the DNA is TGTGCCAGCAGCCCCTTAGCGGGGGGTGGGACAGATACGCAGTATTTT. This translates into CASSPLAGGGTDTQYF.

The table lists this clonotype with many counts. The chain couples TRBV7-3 to TRBJ2-7, with D possibly being TRBD1 (6 bases). Germline-derived CDR1 and CDR2 are SGHTA and FQGTGA. The CDR3 runs to 14 residues. Trimming pared 2 bases from V and 3 bases from J, leaving 11 bases between. This CDR3 reads CASSLGRGNYEQYF. CDR3 nucleotide sequence: TGTGCCAGCAGCTTAGGAAGGGGGAACTACGAGCAGTACTTC.

This clonotype was counted ten times or more. This chain joins TRBV5-1 and TRBJ2-1; TRBD2 might be the D (5 bases). Trimming took 2 bases from V and 2 from J, leaving 17 bases between them. The CDR3 contains 17 residues. Germline CDR1 SGHRS, CDR2 YFSETQ. Here the CDR3 reads CASSFRAGSGTYNEQFF. CDR3 bases: TGCGCCAGCAGCTTCCGAGCTGGGAGCGGCACCTACAATGAGCAGTTCTTC.

This clonotype showed up many times. The chain employs TRBV7-9 and TRBJ2-3; the D is unclear. The CDR3 is made up of 11 amino acids. Trimming shortened V by 6 bases and J by 6 bases, and 7 bases separated the two germline ends. Per the germline V gene, CDR1 is SEHNR and CDR2 is FQNEAQ (reference sequence). The CDR3 sequence is CASRTGDTQYF. CDR3 sequence (DNA): TGTGCCAGCAGGACTGGGGATACGCAGTATTTT.

This clonotype has only one observation. A much larger clone is a single base away; this may be a read error. The chain joins TRBV18 to TRBJ1-3; 8 bases match TRBD1. From germline, CDR1 is KGHSH and CDR2 LQKENI. The CDR3 loop spans 15 amino acids. CDR3 nucleotides: TGTGTCAGCTCACCTATACAGGGGGATGGAAACACCATATATTTT. Residues: CVSSPIQGDGNTIYF.

To note about this clonotype: A much more abundant neighbour one base away suggests this may be a read error. The chain employs TRBV2 and TRBJ1-5; no definite D call. Germline values: CDR1 SNHLY, CDR2 FYNNEI. Trimming took 1 base from V and 2 from J, leaving 6 bases between them. The CDR3 has 14 residues. Here the CDR3 reads CASSEEGCNQPQHF. The CDR3 DNA reads as TGTGCCAGCAGTGAAGAAGGCTGCAATCAGCCCCAGCATTTT.

This clonotype was detected many times. The chain carries TRBV20-1 and TRBJ2-1; 7 bases are a match to TRBD1. CDR1 and CDR2 from the germline V gene are DFQATT and SNEGSKA (reference sequence). The CDR3 is 13 residues long. V was clipped by 5 bases and J by 3 bases; unmatched bases: 4. CDR3 in amino acids: CSAPDRDYNEQFF. CDR3 nucleotide sequence: TGCAGTGCTCCTGACAGGGACTACAATGAGCAGTTCTTC.